This paragraph reports one T cell receptor beta chain. Its specificity is unknown. Naive CD8 libraries were made from around 18,000 to 910,000 sorted cells, and they used 10%, 30% or 50% RNA. Researchers sorted naive CD8 T cells as cells that were CD8+CD4-CCR7+CD45RA+. The data were obtained in a study of molecular identifiers for immune sequencing clone quantification. Study outcomes and limitations: Underestimation of highly expanded clone sizes could arise where identical TCR molecules share a barcode.

Germline V gene data show CDR1 as MNHEY and CDR2 as SMNVEV (reference sequence). CDR3 length: 14 residues. V lost 4 bases and J lost 7, with 17 bases in between. Using its own MiXCR run on the PCR reads, TCRdb lists one record per CDR3 protein. The sample consists of around 460,000 distinct CDR3 sequences, less than 30% of them appearing once. The chain employs TRBV27 and TRBJ2-7, with D possibly matching TRBD1 (6 bases). The source material was naive CD8+ T cells from blood, with Jurkat cell RNA spiked in. Subset in this sample: FACS-sorted CD8+CD4-CCR7+CD45RA+ naive T cells. The sequence was obtained from a human donor in good health. Some libraries in this study had Jurkat cell RNA spiked in. CDR3 sequence reads: CASSSFLGAREQYF. CDR3 nucleotide sequence: TGTGCCAGCAGTTCCTTTTTGGGGGCACGTGAGCAGTACTTC.